This T cell receptor (beta chain) comes out of a study of control samples from healthy donors and cancer patients. The method was immunoSEQ multiplex PCR; TCRdb's version includes in-frame clones alone and lacks a portion of them. The repertoire includes approximately 150,000 clones, 89% of them detected once, and over 4.5% sits in the top ten. The clonotype comes from a man aged 25-45 years in good health. The sequenced sample was blood.

The CDR3 DNA is TGCGCCAGCAGCCAAGATTGGCCAGGGGGCTGGTTCGCCAAAAACATTCAGTACTTC. Residues: CASSQDWPGGWFAKNIQYF. The chain couples TRBV4-3 to TRBJ2-4; 8 nucleotides line up with TRBD1. Looked up from germline, CDR1 is LGHNA and CDR2 is YSLEER. The CDR3 is 19 amino acids. V shed 0 bases and J 1 base; nucleotides not matched to a gene: 11.